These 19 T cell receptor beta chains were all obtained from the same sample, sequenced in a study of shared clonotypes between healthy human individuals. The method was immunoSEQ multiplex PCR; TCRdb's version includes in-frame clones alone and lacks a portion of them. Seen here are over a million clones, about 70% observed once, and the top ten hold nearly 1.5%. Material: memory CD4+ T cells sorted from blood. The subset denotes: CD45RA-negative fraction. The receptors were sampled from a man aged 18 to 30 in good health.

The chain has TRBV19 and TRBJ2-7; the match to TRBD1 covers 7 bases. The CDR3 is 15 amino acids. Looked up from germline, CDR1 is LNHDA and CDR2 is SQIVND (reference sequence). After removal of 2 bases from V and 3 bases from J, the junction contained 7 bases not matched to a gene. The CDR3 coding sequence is TGTGCCAGTAGTATAAAGGGGGCTAGTAACTACGAGCAGTACTTC. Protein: CASSIKGASNYEQYF.

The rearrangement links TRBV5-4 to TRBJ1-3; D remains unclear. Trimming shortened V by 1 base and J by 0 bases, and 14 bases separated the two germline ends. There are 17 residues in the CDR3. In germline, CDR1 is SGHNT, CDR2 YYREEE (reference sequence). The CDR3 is CASSLLLKGSSGNTIYF. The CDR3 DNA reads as TGTGCCAGCAGCTTGCTTCTTAAGGGTAGCTCTGGAAACACCATATATTTT.

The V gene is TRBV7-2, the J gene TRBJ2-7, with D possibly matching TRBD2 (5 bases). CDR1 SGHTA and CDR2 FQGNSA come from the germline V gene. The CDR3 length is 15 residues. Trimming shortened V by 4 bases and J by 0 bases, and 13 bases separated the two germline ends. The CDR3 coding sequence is TGTGCCAGCAGCTACCAAGCGGTCTCCTCCTACGAGCAGTACTTC. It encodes CASSYQAVSSYEQYF.

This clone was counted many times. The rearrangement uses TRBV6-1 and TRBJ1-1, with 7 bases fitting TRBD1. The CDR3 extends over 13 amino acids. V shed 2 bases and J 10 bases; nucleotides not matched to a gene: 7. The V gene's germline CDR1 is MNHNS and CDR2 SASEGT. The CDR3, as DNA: TGTGCCAGCAGTGAACTCAGGCAGGGGGGAGCTTTCTTT. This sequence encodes CASSELRQGGAFF.

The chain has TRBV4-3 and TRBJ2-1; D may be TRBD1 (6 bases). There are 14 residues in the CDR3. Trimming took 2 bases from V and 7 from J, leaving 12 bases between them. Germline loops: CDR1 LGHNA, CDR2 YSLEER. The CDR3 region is CASSQMVGGNEQFF. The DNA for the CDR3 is TGCGCCAGCAGCCAAATGGTAGGGGGTAATGAGCAGTTCTTC.

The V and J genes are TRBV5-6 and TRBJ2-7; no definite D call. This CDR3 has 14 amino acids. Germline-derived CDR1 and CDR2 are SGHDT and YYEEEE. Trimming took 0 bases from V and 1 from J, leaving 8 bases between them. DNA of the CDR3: TGTGCCAGCAGCTTGGAGGACGGTTCCTACGAGCAGTACTTC. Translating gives CASSLEDGSYEQYF. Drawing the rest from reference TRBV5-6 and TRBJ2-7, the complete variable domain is DAGVTQSPTHLIKTRGQQVTLRCSPKSGHDTVSWYQQALGQGPQFIFQYYEEEERQRGNFPDRFSGHQFPNYSSELNVNALLLGDSALYLCASSLEDGSYEQYFGPGTRLTVT.

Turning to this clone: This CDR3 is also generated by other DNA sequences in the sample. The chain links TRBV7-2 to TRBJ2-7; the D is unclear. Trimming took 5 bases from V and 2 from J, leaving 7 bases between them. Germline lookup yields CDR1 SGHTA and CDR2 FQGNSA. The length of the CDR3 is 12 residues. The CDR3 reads CASSRGPYEQYF. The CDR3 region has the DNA TGTGCCAGCAGCCGAGGTCCCTACGAGCAGTACTTC. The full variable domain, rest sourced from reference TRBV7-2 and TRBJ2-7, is GAGVSQSPSNKVTEKGKDVELRCDPISGHTALYWYRQSLGQGLEFLIYFQGNSAPDKSGLPSDRFSAERTGGSVSTLTIQRTQQEDSAVYLCASSRGPYEQYFGPGTRLTVT.

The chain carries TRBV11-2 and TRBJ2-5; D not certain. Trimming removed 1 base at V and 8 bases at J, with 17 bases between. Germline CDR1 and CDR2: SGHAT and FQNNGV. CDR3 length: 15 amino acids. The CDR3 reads CASSLGGPVRETQYF. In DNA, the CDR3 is TGTGCCAGCAGCTTAGGTGGGCCGGTCAGAGAAACCCAGTACTTC.

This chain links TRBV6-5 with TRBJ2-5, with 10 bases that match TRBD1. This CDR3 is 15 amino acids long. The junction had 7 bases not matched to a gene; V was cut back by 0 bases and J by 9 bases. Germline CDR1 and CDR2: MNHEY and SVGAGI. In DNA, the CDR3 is TGTGCCAGCAGTTACTCGGGGACAGGGGATCGGGCCCAGTACTTC. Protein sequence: CASSYSGTGDRAQYF.

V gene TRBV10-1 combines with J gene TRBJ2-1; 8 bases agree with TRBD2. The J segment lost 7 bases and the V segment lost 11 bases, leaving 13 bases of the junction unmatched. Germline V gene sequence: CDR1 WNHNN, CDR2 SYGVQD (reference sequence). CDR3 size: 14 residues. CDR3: CAGGDKRENNEQFF. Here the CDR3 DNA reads TGCGCCGGGGGTGACAAGCGGGAGAATAATGAGCAGTTCTTC.

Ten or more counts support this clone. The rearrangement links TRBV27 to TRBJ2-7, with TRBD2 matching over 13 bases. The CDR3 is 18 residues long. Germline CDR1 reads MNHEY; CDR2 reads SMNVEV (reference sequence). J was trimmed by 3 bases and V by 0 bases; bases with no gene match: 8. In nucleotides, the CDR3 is TGTGCCAGCAGTTTATCCCGACTAGCGGGGGGAGAATTCTACGAGCAGTACTTC. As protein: CASSLSRLAGGEFYEQYF.

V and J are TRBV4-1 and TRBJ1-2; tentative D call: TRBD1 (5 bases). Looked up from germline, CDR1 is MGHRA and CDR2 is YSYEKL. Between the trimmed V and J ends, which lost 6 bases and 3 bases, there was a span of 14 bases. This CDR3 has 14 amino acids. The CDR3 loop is CASRRPGRDYGYTF. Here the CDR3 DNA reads TGCGCCAGCAGACGGCCGGGACGGGACTATGGCTACACCTTC.

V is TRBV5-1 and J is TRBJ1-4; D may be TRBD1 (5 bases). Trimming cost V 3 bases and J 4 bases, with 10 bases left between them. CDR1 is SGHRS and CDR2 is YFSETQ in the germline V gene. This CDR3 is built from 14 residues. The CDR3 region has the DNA TGCGCCAGCAGCTCCGGGACGATTAATGAAAAACTGTTTTTT. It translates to CASSSGTINEKLFF.

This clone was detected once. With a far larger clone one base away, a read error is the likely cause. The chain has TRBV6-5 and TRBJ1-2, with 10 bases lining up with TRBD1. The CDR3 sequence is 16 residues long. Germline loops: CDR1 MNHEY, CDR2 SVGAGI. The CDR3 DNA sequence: TGTACCAGCAGTTACCTACGGACAGGGGGTAACTATGGCTACACCTTC. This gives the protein CTSSYLRTGGNYGYTF.

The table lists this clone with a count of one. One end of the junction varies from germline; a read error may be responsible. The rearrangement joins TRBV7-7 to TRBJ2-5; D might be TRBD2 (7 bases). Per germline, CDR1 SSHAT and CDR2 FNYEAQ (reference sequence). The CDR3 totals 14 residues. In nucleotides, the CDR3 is TGTGCTAGCAGCTTTAAGGGGGGGTCGGAGACCCAGTACTTC. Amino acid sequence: CASSFKGGSETQYF.

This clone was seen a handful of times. The CDR3 DNA sequence: TGTGCCAGCACCTTAAGGCACAGTGAAGCTTTCTTT. Translating it yields CASTLRHSEAFF. The V and J genes are TRBV6-1 and TRBJ1-1, with unresolved D. This CDR3 comprises 12 residues. Trimming cost V 7 bases and J 7 bases, with 13 bases left between them. Germline V CDR1 and CDR2: MNHNS, SASEGT.

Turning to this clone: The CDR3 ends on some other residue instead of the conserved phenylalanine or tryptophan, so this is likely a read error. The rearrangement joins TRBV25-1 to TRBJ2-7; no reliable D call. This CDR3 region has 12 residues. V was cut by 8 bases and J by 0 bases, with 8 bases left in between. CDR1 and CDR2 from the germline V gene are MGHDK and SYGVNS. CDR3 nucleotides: TGTGCCAGCGTAGGGAACTCCTACGAGCAGTACCTC. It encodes CASVGNSYEQYL.

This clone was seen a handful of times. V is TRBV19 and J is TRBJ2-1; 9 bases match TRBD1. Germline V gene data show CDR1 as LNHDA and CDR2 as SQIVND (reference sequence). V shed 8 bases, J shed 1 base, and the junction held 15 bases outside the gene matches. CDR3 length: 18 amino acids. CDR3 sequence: CASRSDRGPGGSYNEQFF. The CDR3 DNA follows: TGTGCCAGTCGATCGGACAGGGGTCCCGGGGGGTCCTACAATGAGCAGTTCTTC. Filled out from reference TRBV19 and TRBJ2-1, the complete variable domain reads DGGITQSPKYLFRKEGQNVTLSCEQNLNHDAMYWYRQDPGQGLRLIYYSQIVNDFQKGDIAEGYSVSREKKESFPLTVTSAQKNPTAFYLCASRSDRGPGGSYNEQFFGPGTRLTVL.

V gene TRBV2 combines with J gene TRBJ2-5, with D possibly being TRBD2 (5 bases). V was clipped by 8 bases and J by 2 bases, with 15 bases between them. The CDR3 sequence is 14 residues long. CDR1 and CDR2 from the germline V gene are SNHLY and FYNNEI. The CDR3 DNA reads TGTGCCAGCCATTTGGAGGTGGTGCAAGAGACCCAGTACTTC. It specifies CASHLEVVQETQYF.